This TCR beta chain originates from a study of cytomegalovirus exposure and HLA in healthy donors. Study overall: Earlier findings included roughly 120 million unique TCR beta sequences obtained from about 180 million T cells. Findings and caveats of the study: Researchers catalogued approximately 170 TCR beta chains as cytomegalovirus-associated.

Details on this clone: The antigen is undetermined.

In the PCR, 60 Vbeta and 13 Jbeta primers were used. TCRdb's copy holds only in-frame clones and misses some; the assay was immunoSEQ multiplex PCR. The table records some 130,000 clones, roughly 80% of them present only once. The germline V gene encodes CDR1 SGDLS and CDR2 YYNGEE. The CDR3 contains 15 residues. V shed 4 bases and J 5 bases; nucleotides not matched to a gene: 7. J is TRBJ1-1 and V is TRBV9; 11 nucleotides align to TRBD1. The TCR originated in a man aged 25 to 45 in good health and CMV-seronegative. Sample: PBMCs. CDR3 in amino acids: CASSPGTGGNTEAFF. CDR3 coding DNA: TGTGCCAGCAGCCCAGGGACAGGGGGAAATACTGAAGCTTTCTTT.